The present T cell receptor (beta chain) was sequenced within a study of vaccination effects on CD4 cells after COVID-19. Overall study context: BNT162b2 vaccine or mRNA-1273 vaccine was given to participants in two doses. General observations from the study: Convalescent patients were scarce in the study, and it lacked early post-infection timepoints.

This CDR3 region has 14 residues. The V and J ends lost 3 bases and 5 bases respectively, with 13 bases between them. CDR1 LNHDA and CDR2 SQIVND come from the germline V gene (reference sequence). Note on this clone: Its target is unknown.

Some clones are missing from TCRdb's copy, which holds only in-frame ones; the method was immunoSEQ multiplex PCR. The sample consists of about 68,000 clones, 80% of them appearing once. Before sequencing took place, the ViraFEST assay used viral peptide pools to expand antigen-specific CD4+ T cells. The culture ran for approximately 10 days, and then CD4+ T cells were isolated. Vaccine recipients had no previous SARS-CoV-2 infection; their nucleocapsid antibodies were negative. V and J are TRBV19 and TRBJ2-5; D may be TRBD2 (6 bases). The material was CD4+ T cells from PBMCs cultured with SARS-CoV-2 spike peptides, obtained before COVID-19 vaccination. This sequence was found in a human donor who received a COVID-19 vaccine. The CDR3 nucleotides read TGTGCCAGTAGTATTAGTACGGGACTGGAGACCCAGTACTTC. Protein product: CASSISTGLETQYF. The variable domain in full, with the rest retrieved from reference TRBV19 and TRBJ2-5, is DGGITQSPKYLFRKEGQNVTLSCEQNLNHDAMYWYRQDPGQGLRLIYYSQIVNDFQKGDIAEGYSVSREKKESFPLTVTSAQKNPTAFYLCASSISTGLETQYFGPGTRLLVL.